The source of this T cell receptor (beta chain) is a study of control samples from healthy donors and cancer patients. The protocol was immunoSEQ multiplex PCR, while the TCRdb copy is restricted to in-frame clones and leaves out a portion. Of roughly 190,000 clones listed, 91% are singletons. V was pared by 0 bases and J by 8 bases, with 7 bases of the junction left unmatched. Germline V gene data show CDR1 as SGHDT and CDR2 as YYEEEE. The CDR3 consists of 15 residues. The sequence derives from a woman in her twenties or thirties in good health. The rearrangement uses TRBV5-6 and TRBJ2-4; 8 positions agree with TRBD1. The sequenced sample consisted of blood. The DNA of the CDR3 is TGTGCCAGCAGCTTGGCCGGGACAGGAGGTGACATTCAGTACTTC. This gives the protein CASSLAGTGGDIQYF. Complete variable domain (other parts from reference TRBV5-6 and TRBJ2-4): DAGVTQSPTHLIKTRGQQVTLRCSPKSGHDTVSWYQQALGQGPQFIFQYYEEEERQRGNFPDRFSGHQFPNYSSELNVNALLLGDSALYLCASSLAGTGGDIQYFGAGTRLSVL.